The 14 T cell receptor beta chains presented below share a single source sample, sequenced in a study of beta chain features in type 1 diabetes. Their cognate antigens are unknown. Whole-study findings and limits: In all four CD4+ subsets, TCRB CDR3 length was significantly, moderately reduced in type 1 diabetes.

All of the isolated RNA was reverse transcribed, so expressed TCRB transcripts were sequenced. Sequencing was performed with immunoSEQ multiplex PCR; in TCRdb, only in-frame clones are kept and a portion is missing. This repertoire shows 640,000 or so clones, 13% found once; its top ten account for 0.022%. The sequenced sample was naive CD4+ T cells from blood. The receptors derive from a man between 18 and 35 years old with type 1 diabetes.

This clone showed up just a few times. This chain uses TRBV7-9 with TRBJ2-5; D perhaps matches TRBD1 (6 bases). The V end lost 6 bases, the J end lost 5 bases, and 13 bases lay between the germline ends. This CDR3 spans 13 amino acids. Per the germline V gene, CDR1 is SEHNR and CDR2 is FQNEAQ (reference sequence). CDR3 in amino acids: CASSQDRGETQYF. The CDR3 DNA is TGTGCCAGCAGTCAGGACAGAGGGGAGACCCAGTACTTC.

The rearrangement uses TRBV4-2 and TRBJ2-6; D is ambiguous. The CDR3 length is 18 residues. CDR1 is LGHNA, CDR2 YNFKEQ, per germline. Trimming pared 2 bases from V and 0 bases from J, leaving 14 bases between. CDR3 in DNA: TGTGCCAGCAGCCAACCCCAGGCCACGAGCTCTGGGGCCAACGTCCTGACTTTC. Translating gives CASSQPQATSSGANVLTF.

This clone has a handful of counts. The V and J genes are TRBV30 and TRBJ1-2; 8 bases are a match to TRBD1. The V gene's germline CDR1 is GTSNPN and CDR2 SVGIG (reference sequence). Losses at the gene ends were 0 bases for V and 0 bases for J; bases not matched to a gene: 6. This CDR3 region has 16 residues. The CDR3 is CAWSVRGTGTNYGYTF. Written as DNA, the CDR3 is TGTGCCTGGAGTGTAAGGGGGACAGGAACTAACTATGGCTACACCTTC.

V usage is TRBV5-4 and J usage is TRBJ1-5; D remains unclear. Germline-derived CDR1 and CDR2 are SGHNT and YYREEE (reference sequence). V lost 1 base and J 4 bases, leaving 3 bases between the germline ends. The CDR3 extends over 12 amino acids. CDR3 DNA sequence: TGTGCCAGCAGCTTGTGGAATCAGCCCCAGCATTTT. Protein sequence: CASSLWNQPQHF.

The V call is TRBV7-9, the J call TRBJ2-7, with 7 bases matching TRBD2. Germline V lookup: CDR1 SEHNR, CDR2 FQNEAQ (reference sequence). The junction had 9 bases not matched to a gene; V was cut back by 5 bases and J by 5 bases. The length of the CDR3 is 14 residues. The CDR3, as DNA: TGTGCCAGCAGCAGTTTAGCGGGCGGCAACGAGCAGTACTTC. This sequence encodes CASSSLAGGNEQYF.

This clone was observed a handful of times. J is TRBJ2-3 and V is TRBV6-5; 10 bases are a match to TRBD2. J lost 2 bases, V lost 4 bases, and 6 bases had no gene match. The CDR3 runs to 16 residues. Germline CDR1 reads MNHEY; CDR2 reads SVGAGI. CDR3 residues: CASSLLAGPLTDTQYF. CDR3 DNA: TGTGCCAGCAGTTTACTAGCGGGGCCTCTCACAGATACGCAGTATTTT.

This rearrangement joins TRBV2 to TRBJ2-5, with D possibly matching TRBD2 (6 bases). The CDR3 totals 12 residues. CDR1 SNHLY and CDR2 FYNNEI come from the germline V gene. V gave up 7 bases and J gave up 7 bases, with 13 bases separating them. CDR3 sequence reads: CASTPSAGTQYF. The CDR3 DNA is TGTGCCAGCACCCCATCAGCGGGGACCCAGTACTTC. Looking up the rest from reference TRBV2 and TRBJ2-5 gives the full variable domain: EPEVTQTPSHQVTQMGQEVILRCVPISNHLYFYWYRQILGQKVEFLVSFYNNEISEKSEIFDDQFSVERPDGSNFTLKIRSTKLEDSAMYFCASTPSAGTQYFGPGTRLLVL.

This clone was seen more than once but under ten times. This CDR3 is CASSDLGESHNQPQHF. The CDR3 DNA reads as TGTGCCAGCAGTGATCTGGGGGAATCCCACAATCAGCCCCAGCATTTT. J is TRBJ1-5 and V is TRBV2; D is possibly TRBD1 (5 bases). CDR1 is SNHLY and CDR2 is FYNNEI in the germline V gene. Trimming took 3 bases from V and 3 from J, leaving 15 bases between them. The CDR3 extends over 16 amino acids.

This clone was picked up a small number of times. The V call is TRBV19, the J call TRBJ1-4; D not certain. Trimming pared 5 bases from V and 4 bases from J, leaving 8 bases between. The CDR3 runs to 13 residues. Germline-derived CDR1 and CDR2 are LNHDA and SQIVND (reference sequence). Here the CDR3 reads CASSSGDNEKLFF. The DNA of the CDR3 is TGTGCCAGTAGTTCCGGGGATAATGAAAAACTGTTTTTT.

This clone has just a few counts. The J gene is TRBJ1-6, the V gene TRBV19; D perhaps matches TRBD1 (5 bases). The CDR3 is made up of 15 amino acids. CDR1 is LNHDA, CDR2 SQIVND, per germline (reference sequence). V gave up 10 bases and J gave up 7 bases, with 20 bases separating them. In DNA, the CDR3 is TGTGCCACCACCTTAGGGGTTCCGGTCAATTCACCCCTCCACTTT. Its protein is CATTLGVPVNSPLHF.

This clone was counted between two and nine times. The V call is TRBV5-1, the J call TRBJ1-6; D not certain. Trimming cost V 0 bases and J 5 bases, with 6 bases left between them. Germline assignment: CDR1 SGHRS and CDR2 YFSETQ. There are 14 residues in the CDR3. CDR3 residues: CASSLAGDNSPLHF. The CDR3 DNA sequence: TGCGCCAGCAGCTTGGCCGGGGATAATTCACCCCTCCACTTT.

The table lists this clone with a few counts. V is TRBV7-9 and J is TRBJ1-1; D ambiguous. This CDR3 comprises 15 residues. V shed 5 bases and J shed 3 bases, with 16 bases lying between them. The V gene's germline CDR1 is SEHNR and CDR2 FQNEAQ (reference sequence). The CDR3 protein is CASSARARHYTEAFF. The CDR3 nucleotides read TGTGCCAGCAGCGCAAGGGCCCGCCATTACACTGAAGCTTTCTTT.

This clone came up once. This chain uses TRBV28 with TRBJ1-5; a possible D gene is TRBD1 (5 bases). The germline V gene encodes CDR1 MDHEN and CDR2 SYDVKM. Trimming removed 9 bases at V and 0 bases at J, with 15 bases between. The CDR3 has 15 residues. The CDR3 reads CASYLGANSNQPQHF. CDR3 nucleotides: TGTGCCAGTTACTTAGGGGCGAATAGCAATCAGCCCCAGCATTTT.

This rearrangement joins TRBV4-1 to TRBJ2-6; D ambiguous. Trimming shortened V by 1 base and J by 2 bases, and 9 bases separated the two germline ends. The CDR3 sequence is 16 residues long. The germline V gene encodes CDR1 MGHRA and CDR2 YSYEKL. The chain's CDR3 is CASSQVWGAGANVLTF. The CDR3 DNA reads TGCGCCAGCAGCCAAGTTTGGGGTGCTGGGGCCAACGTCCTGACTTTC.